This T cell receptor beta chain was documented in a study of blood T cell repertoires in COVID-19. V shed 1 base, J shed 9 bases, and the junction held 15 bases outside the gene matches. From germline, CDR1 is MGHRA and CDR2 YSYEKL. CDR3 length: 16 residues. Produced via immunoSEQ multiplex PCR; TCRdb's table is partial and in-frame only. The data hold more than 200,000 clones, with just over 85% observed a single time. Sequenced input: peripheral blood. This TCR was sampled from a man aged 45-65 years with acute or convalescent COVID-19. The rearrangement links TRBV4-1 to TRBJ2-7; the match to TRBD2 covers 7 bases. The CDR3 sequence is CASSQGSRGGGEGQYF. The DNA for the CDR3 is TGCGCCAGCAGCCAAGGATCCCGCGGGGGAGGGGAAGGGCAGTACTTC.